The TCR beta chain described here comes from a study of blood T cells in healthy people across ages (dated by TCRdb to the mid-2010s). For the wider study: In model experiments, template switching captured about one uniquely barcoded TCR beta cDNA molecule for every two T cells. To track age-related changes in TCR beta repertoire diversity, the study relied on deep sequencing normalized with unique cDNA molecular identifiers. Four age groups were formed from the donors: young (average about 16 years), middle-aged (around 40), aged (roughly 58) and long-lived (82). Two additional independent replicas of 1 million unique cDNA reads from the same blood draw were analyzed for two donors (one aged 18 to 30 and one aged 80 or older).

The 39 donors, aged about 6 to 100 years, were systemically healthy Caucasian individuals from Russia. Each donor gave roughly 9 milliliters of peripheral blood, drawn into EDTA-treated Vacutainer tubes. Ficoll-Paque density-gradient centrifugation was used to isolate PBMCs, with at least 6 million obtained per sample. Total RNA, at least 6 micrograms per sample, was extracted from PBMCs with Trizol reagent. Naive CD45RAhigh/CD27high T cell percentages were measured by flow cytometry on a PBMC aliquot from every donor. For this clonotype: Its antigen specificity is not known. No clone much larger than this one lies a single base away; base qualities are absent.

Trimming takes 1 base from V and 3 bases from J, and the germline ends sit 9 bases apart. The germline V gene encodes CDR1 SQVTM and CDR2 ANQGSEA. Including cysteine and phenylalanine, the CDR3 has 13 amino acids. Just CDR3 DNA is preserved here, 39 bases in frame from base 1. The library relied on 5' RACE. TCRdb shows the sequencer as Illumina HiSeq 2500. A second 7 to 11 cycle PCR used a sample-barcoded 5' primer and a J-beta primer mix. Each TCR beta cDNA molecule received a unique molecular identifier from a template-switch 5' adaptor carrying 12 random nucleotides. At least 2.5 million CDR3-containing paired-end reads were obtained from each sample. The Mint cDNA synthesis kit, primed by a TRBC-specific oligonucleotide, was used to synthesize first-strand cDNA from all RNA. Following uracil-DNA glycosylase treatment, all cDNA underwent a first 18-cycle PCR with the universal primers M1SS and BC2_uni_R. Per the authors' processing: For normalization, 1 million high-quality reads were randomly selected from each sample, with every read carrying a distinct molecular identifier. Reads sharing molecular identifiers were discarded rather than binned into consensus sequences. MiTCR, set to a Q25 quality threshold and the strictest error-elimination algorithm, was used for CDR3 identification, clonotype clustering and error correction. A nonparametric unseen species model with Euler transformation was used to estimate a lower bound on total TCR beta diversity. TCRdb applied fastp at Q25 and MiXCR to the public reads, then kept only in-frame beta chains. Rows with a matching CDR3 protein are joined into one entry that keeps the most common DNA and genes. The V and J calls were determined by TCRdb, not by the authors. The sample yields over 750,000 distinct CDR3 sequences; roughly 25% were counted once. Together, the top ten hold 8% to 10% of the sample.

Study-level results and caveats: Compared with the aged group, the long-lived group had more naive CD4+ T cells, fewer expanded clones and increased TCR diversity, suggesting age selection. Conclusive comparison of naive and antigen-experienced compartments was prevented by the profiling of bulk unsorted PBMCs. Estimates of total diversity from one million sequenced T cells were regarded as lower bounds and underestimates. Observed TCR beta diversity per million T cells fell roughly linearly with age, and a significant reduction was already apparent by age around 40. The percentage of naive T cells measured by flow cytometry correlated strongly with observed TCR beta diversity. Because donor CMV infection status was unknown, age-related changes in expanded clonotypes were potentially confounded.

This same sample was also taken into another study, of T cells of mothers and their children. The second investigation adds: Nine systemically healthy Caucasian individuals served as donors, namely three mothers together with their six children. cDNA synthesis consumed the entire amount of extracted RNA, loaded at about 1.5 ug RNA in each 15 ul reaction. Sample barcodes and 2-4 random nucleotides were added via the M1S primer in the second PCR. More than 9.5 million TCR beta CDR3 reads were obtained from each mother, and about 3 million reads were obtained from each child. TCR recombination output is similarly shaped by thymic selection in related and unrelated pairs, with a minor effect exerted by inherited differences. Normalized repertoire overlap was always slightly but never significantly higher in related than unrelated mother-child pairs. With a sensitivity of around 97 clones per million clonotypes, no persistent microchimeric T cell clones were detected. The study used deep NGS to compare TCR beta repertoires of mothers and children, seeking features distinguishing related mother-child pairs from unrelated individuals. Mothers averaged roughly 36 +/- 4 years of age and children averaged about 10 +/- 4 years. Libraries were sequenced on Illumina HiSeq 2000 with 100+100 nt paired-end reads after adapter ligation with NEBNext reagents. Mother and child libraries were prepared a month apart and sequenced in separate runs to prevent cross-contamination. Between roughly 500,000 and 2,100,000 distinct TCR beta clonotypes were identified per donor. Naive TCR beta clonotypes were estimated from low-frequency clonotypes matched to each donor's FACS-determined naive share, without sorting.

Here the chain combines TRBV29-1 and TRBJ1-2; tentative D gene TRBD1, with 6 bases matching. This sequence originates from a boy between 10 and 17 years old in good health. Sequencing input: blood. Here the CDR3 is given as CSVEGDKDYGYTF. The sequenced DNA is TGCAGCGTTGAAGGGGACAAAGACTATGGCTACACCTTC. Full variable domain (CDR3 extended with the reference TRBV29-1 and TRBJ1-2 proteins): SAVISQKPSRDICQRGTSLTIQCQVDSQVTMMFWYRQQPGQSLTLIATANQGSEATYESGFVIDKFPISRPNLTFSTLTVSNMSPEDSSIYLCSVEGDKDYGYTFGSGTRLTVV.